This TCR beta chain was sequenced in a study of T cell repertoires in cytomegalovirus infection. About the research overall: Newly reported HLA-C-restricted and thoroughly characterized HLA-B-restricted CMV epitopes were employed. From public TCR beta signatures came an indication of both CMV infection and matching HLA type.

MiXCR, run by TCRdb on the reads, gives a single entry per CDR3 protein. The profile covers approximately 730,000 distinct CDR3 sequences, with about 33% appearing a single time and 15% to 20% taken by the ten largest. The ends were cut back, 5 bases at V and 1 base at J, with 15 bases in the middle. There are 16 residues in the CDR3. Per the germline V gene, CDR1 is MNHEY and CDR2 is SVGEGT. Study conclusions and caveats: The ex vivo response showed dominance by HLA-C-restricted CMV-specific TCR beta clonotypes. Cumulative frequency (of public TCR beta family members) identified carriers of CMV plus the relevant HLA.

Remarks on this clonotype: Its matching antigen is unknown.

This receptor was identified in a human donor in good health (CMV status not recorded). Some clones in this sample may be carry-over from other donors' samples. The sample in question was cultured PBMCs, obtained from culture after CMV antigen stimulation. The chain combines TRBV6-2 or TRBV6-3 with TRBJ2-4; D gene uncertain. This CDR3 is CASSPPWAGAKNIQYF. The CDR3, as DNA: TGTGCCAGCAGTCCCCCCTGGGCTGGGGCCAAAAACATTCAGTACTTC.